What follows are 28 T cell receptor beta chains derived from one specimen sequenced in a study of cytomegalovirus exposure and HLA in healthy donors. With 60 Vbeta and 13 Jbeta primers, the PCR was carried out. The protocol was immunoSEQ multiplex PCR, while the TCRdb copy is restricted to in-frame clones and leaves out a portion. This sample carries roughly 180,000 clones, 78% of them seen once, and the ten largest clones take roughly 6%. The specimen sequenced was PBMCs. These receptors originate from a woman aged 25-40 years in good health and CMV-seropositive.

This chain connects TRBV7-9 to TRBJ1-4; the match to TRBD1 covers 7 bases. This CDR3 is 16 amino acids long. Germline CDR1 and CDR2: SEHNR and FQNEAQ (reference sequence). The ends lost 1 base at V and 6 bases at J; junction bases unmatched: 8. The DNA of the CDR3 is TGTGCCAGCAGCTTAGGATTTGGGACAGAAGATGAAAAACTGTTTTTT. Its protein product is CASSLGFGTEDEKLFF.

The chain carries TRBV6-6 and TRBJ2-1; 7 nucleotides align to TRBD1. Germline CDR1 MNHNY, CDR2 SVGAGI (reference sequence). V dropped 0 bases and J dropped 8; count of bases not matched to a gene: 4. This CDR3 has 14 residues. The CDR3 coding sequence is TGTGCCAGCAGTTACTCTGGGACAGTCGATGAGCAGTTCTTC. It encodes CASSYSGTVDEQFF.

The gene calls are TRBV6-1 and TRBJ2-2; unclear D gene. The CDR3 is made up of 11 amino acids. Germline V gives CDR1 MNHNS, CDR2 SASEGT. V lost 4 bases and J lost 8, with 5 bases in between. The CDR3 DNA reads TGTGCCAGCAGTGGGCGGGGGGAGCTGTTTTTT. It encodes CASSGRGELFF.

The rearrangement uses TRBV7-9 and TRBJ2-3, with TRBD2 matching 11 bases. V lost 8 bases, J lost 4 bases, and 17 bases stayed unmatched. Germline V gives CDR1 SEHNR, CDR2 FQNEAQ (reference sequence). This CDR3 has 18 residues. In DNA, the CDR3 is TGTGCCAGCCCGCCTAGCGGGAGGTCTCTACAAGGTGCAGATACGCAGTATTTT. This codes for CASPPSGRSLQGADTQYF.

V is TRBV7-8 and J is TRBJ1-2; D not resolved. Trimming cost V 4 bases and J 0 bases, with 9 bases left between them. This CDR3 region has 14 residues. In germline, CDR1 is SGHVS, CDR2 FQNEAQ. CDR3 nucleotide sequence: TGTGCCAGCAGCTCCTCAGGTGCTAACTATGGCTACACCTTC. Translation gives CASSSSGANYGYTF.

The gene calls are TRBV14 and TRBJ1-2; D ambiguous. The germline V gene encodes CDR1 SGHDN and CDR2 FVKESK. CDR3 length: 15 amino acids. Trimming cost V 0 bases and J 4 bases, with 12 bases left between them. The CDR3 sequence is CASSQDPGQIYGYTF. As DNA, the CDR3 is TGTGCCAGCAGCCAAGATCCAGGTCAGATCTATGGCTACACCTTC.

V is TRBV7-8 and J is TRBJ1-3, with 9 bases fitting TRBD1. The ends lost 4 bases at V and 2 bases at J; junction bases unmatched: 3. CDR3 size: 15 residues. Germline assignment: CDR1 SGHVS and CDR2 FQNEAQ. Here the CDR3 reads CASSSYRGPGNTIYF. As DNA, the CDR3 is TGTGCCAGCAGCTCCTACAGGGGGCCTGGAAACACCATATATTTT. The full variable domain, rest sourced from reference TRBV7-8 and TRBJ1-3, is GAGVSQSPRYKVAKRGQDVALRCDPISGHVSLFWYQQALGQGPEFLTYFQNEAQLDKSGLPSDRFFAERPEGSVSTLKIQRTQQEDSAVYLCASSSYRGPGNTIYFGEGSWLTVV.

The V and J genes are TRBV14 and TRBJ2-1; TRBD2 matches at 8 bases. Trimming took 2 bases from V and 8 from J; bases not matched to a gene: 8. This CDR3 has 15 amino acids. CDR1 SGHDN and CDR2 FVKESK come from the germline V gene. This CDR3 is CASSQPGLGLDEQFF. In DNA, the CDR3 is TGTGCCAGCAGCCAACCGGGACTAGGGTTAGATGAGCAGTTCTTC.

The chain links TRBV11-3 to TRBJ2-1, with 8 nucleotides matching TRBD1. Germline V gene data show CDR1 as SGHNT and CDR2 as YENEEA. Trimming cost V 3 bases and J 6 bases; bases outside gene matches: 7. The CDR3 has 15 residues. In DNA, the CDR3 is TGTGCCAGCAGCTTGGGGACAGGCACAAGCAATGAGCAGTTCTTC. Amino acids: CASSLGTGTSNEQFF.

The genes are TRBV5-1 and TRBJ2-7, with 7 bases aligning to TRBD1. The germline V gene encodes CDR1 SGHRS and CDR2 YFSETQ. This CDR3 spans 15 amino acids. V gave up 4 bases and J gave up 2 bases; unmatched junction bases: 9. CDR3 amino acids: CASSAQGTATYEQYF. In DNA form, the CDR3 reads TGCGCCAGCAGCGCCCAGGGGACAGCTACCTACGAGCAGTACTTC.

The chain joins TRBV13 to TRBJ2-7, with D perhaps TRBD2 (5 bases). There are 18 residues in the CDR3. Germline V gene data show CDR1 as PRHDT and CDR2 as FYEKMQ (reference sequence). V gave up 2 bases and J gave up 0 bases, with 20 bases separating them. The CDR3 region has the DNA TGTGCCAGCAGCTTAAGGGCCGGGGAGACGTGGACCTCCTACGAGCAGTACTTC. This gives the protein CASSLRAGETWTSYEQYF.

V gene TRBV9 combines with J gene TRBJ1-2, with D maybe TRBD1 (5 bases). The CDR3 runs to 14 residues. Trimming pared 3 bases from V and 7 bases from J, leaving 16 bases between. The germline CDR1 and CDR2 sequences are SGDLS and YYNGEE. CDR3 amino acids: CASSGRDSSSGYTF. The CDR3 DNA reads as TGTGCCAGCAGCGGCAGGGACTCCAGCTCTGGCTACACCTTC.

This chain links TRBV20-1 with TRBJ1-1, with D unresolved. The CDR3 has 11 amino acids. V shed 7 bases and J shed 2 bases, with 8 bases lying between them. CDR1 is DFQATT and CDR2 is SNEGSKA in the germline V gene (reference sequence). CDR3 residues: CSGGRNTEAFF. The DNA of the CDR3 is TGCAGTGGAGGCAGAAACACTGAAGCTTTCTTT.

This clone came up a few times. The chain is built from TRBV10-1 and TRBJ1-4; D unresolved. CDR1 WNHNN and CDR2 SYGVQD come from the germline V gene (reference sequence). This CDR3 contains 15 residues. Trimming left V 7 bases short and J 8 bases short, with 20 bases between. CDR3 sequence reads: CASITRERRSEKLFF. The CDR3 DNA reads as TGCGCCAGCATCACGAGGGAAAGGAGGTCGGAAAAACTGTTTTTT.

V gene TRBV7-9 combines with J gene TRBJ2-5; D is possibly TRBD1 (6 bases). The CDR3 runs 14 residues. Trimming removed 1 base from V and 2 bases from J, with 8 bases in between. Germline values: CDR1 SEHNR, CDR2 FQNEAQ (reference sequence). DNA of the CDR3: TGTGCCAGCAGCTTAGTCCAGGGGCAAGAGACCCAGTACTTC. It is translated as CASSLVQGQETQYF.

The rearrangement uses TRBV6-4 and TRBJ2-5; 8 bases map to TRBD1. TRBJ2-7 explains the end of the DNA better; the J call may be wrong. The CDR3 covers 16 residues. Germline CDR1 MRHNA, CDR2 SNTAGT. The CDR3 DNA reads TGTGCCAGCATCGTTAACCCGGGACAGGTGTCCTACGAGCAGTACTTC. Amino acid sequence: CASIVNPGQVSYEQYF.

In DNA form, the CDR3 reads TGTGCCAGCAGCCTCCTTGAAGGGGGCTACGAGCAGTACTTC. Its protein product is CASSLLEGGYEQYF. This rearrangement joins TRBV28 to TRBJ2-7, with a tentative D call TRBD1 (6 bases). Trimming took 6 bases from V and 3 from J, leaving 15 bases between them. The germline V gene has CDR1 MDHEN and CDR2 SYDVKM. The CDR3 totals 14 residues.

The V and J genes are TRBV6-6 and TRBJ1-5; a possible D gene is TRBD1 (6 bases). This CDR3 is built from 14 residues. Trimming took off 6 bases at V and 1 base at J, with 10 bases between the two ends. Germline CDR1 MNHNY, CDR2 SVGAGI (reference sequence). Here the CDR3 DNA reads TGTGCCAGCAGGCCGAGGGGGAGCAATCAGCCCCAGCATTTT. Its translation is CASRPRGSNQPQHF.

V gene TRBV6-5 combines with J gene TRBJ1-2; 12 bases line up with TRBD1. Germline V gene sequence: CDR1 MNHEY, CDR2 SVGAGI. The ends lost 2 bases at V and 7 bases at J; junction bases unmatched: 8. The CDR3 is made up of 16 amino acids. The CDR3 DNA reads TGTGCCAGCAGTTACATATCGGGACAGGGGGCATCTGGCTACACCTTC. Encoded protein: CASSYISGQGASGYTF.

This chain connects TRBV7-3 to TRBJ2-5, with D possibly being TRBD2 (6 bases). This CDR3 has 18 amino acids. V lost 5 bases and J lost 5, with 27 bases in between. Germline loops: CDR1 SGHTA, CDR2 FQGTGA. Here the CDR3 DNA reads TGTGCCAGCAGCCCATCCCCGCCTGGGTGGGGGAGCGGGGAGACCCAGTACTTC. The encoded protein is CASSPSPPGWGSGETQYF.

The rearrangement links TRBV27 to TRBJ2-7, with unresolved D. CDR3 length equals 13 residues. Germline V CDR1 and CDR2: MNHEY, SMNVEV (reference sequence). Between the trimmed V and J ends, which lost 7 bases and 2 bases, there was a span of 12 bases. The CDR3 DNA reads TGTGCCAGCACCCGGCGCGGAACCTACGAGCAGTACTTC. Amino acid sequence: CASTRRGTYEQYF.

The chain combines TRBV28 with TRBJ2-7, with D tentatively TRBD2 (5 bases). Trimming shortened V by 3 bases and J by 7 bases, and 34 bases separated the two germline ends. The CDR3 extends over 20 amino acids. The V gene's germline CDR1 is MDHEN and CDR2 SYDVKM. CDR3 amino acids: CASSFPLGSGGGILTGEQYF. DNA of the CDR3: TGTGCCAGCAGTTTCCCTTTGGGGTCCGGCGGCGGTATTCTGACGGGGGAGCAGTACTTC.

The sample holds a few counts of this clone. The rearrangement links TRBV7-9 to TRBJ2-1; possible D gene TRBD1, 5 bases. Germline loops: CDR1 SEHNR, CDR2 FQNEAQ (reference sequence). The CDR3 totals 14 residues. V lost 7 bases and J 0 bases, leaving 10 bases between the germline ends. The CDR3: CASIRDSSYNEQFF. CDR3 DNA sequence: TGTGCCAGCATCCGAGACAGCTCCTACAATGAGCAGTTCTTC.

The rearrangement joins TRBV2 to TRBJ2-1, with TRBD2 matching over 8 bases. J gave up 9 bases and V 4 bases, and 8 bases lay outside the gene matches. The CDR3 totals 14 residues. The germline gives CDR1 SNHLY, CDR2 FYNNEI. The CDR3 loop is CASSVVRAGGEQFF. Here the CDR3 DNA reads TGTGCCAGCAGTGTGGTTAGGGCGGGGGGTGAGCAGTTCTTC.

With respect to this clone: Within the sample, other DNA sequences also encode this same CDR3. The CDR3 DNA sequence: TGTGCCAGCATCAGGACAGCGAACACCGGGGAGCTGTTTTTT. It encodes CASIRTANTGELFF. The chain employs TRBV27 and TRBJ2-2; TRBD1 might be the D (6 bases). V was shortened by 7 bases and J by 0 bases, with 9 bases between the two germline ends. The CDR3 has 14 amino acids. Looked up from germline, CDR1 is MNHEY and CDR2 is SMNVEV (reference sequence).

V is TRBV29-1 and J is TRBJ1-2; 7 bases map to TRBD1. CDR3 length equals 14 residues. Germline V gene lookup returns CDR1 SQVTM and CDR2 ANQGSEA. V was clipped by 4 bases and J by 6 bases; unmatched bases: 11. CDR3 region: CSVAYRGGGNGYTF. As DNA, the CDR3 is TGCAGCGTTGCGTACAGGGGAGGAGGGAATGGCTACACCTTC.

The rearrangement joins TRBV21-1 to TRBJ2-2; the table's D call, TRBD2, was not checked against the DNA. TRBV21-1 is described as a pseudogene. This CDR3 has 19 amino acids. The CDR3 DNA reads TGTGCCAGCGCTGGGGGACGTCCTATAGCGGGAGCAATCACCGGGGAGCTGTTTTTT. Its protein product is CASAGGRPIAGAITGELFF.

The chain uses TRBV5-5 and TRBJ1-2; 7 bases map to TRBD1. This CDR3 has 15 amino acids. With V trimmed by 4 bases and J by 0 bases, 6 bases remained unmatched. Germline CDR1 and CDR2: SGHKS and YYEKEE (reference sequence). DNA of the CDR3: TGTGCCAGCAGCCTCTCCGACAGGGCTAACTATGGCTACACCTTC. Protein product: CASSLSDRANYGYTF.